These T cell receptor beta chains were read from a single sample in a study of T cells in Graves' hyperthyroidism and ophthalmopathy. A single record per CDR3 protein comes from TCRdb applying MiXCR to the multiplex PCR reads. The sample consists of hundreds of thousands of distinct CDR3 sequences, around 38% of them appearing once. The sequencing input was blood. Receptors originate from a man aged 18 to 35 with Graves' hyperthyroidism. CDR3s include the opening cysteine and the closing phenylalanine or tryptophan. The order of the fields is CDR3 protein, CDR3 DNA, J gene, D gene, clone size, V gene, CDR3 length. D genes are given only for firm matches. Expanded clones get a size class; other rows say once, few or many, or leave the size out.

CASLATTGNQPQHF | TGTGCCAGCCTCGCCACAACGGGCAATCAGCCCCAGCATTTT | TRBJ1-5 | - | - | TRBV10-3 | 14
CATGTGETQYF | TGTGCTACCGGGACAGGGGAGACCCAGTACTTC | TRBJ2-5 | TRBD1 | many | TRBV7-7 | 11
CASSLSPQGGQETQYF | TGTGCCAGCAGCTTAAGTCCTCAAGGTGGCCAAGAGACCCAGTACTTC | TRBJ2-5 | - | few | TRBV7-9 | 16
CASSLGVEKLFF | TGTGCCAGCAGCTTAGGGGTTGAAAAACTGTTTTTT | TRBJ1-4 | - | - | TRBV7-9 | 12
CASSLPGTGEMNTEAFF | TGTGCCAGCAGCTTACCCGGGACAGGGGAAATGAACACTGAAGCTTTCTTT | TRBJ1-1 | TRBD1 | - | TRBV7-6 | 17
CANSMKRHTEAFF | TGTGCCAATAGTATGAAGCGTCACACTGAAGCTTTCTTT | TRBJ1-1 | - | many | TRBV19 | 13
CASSNSGGPYEQYF | TGTGCCAGCAGTAATAGCGGGGGCCCCTACGAGCAGTACTTC | TRBJ2-7 | TRBD2 | - | TRBV9 | 14
CASSQEGGGAEAFF | TGCGCCAGCAGCCAAGAAGGAGGGGGCGCGGAAGCTTTCTTT | TRBJ1-1 | TRBD1 | - | TRBV4-3 | 14
CAATGGTEAFF | TGTGCCGCGACAGGGGGGACTGAAGCTTTCTTT | TRBJ1-1 | TRBD1 | - | TRBV25-1 | 11
CASGTVGETQYF | TGCGCCAGCGGCACAGTTGGGGAGACCCAGTACTTC | TRBJ2-5 | - | few | TRBV5-1 | 12
CASSITRTVNSPLHF | TGTGCCAGTAGTATCACTCGGACCGTCAATTCACCCCTCCACTTT | TRBJ1-6 | - | many | TRBV19 | 15
CASSLGRGAYGYTF | TGTGCCAGCAGCTTAGGTCGGGGTGCCTATGGCTACACCTTC | TRBJ1-2 | - | - | TRBV7-2 | 14
CASSYGRSSGYTF | TGTGCCAGCAGTTACGGGCGGTCATCTGGCTACACCTTC | TRBJ1-2 | - | few | TRBV10-3 | 13
CGVDPSTDTQYF | TGCGGCGTTGACCCTAGCACAGATACGCAGTATTTT | TRBJ2-3 | - | - | TRBV29-1 | 12
CASSDIGYGYTF | TGCGCCAGCAGTGATATCGGCTATGGCTACACCTTC | TRBJ1-2 | - | many | TRBV10-2 | 12
CASSLGLSDGYTF | TGTGCCAGCAGCTTAGGGCTCTCAGATGGCTACACCTTC | TRBJ1-2 | - | many | TRBV7-9 | 13
CASSLGGTGDEKLFF | TGCGCCAGCAGCTTGGGGGGGACAGGAGATGAAAAACTGTTTTTT | TRBJ1-4 | TRBD1 | - | TRBV5-1 | 15
CASNDRPNYEQYF | TGTGCCAGCAATGACAGGCCCAACTACGAGCAGTACTTC | TRBJ2-7 | - | many | TRBV6-1 | 13
CASSPGTHSNQPQHF | TGTGCCAGCAGTCCCGGGACTCATAGCAATCAGCCCCAGCATTTT | TRBJ1-5 | - | many | TRBV12-3/TRBV12-4 | 15
CASSVGAGRLHEQFF | TGTGCCAGCAGTGTAGGAGCGGGCCGACTCCATGAGCAGTTCTTC | TRBJ2-1 | - | - | TRBV12-3/TRBV12-4 | 15